This T cell receptor beta chain comes out of a study of T-cell memory formation after mild COVID-19. Study-level background: Across donors, TCR clusters were largely donor specific. Study results and limitations: CM and EM subsets held most contracting CD4+ clones; EMRA held CD8+ ones.

5'RACE with constant-segment primers yielded barcoded, UMI-tagged TCR alpha and TCR beta cDNA libraries. TCRdb independently ran MiXCR on the 5' RACE reads; one entry per CDR3 protein. This table has around 510,000 distinct CDR3 sequences, about a fifth appearing once. Worth noting for this clonotype: The antigen is undetermined.

V trimming: 4 bases; J trimming: 8 bases; junction bases outside the gene matches: 6. Germline-derived CDR1 and CDR2 are SGHAT and FQNNGV. The CDR3 covers 14 residues. The sample consisted of PBMCs or a T cell subset sorted from them (not recorded which). This sequence joins TRBV11-2 and TRBJ2-4; 9 bases line up with TRBD2. The clonotype was recovered from an adult woman who had mild COVID-19 (a few samples of this study predate the infection). Cell type and time point are not known. In nucleotides, the CDR3 is TGTGCCAGCAGCTGGGGACTAGCTCAAGACATTCAGTACTTC. Protein sequence: CASSWGLAQDIQYF.